This T cell receptor (beta chain) was observed in a study of T cells after yellow fever vaccination. The CDR3 has 14 residues. The V segment lost 4 bases and the J segment 4 bases; nucleotides outside the gene matches: 4. A single record per CDR3 protein comes from TCRdb applying MiXCR to the 5' RACE reads. The sample consists of under 150,000 distinct CDR3 sequences, 6.5% to 8.5% of them appearing once. Ten or more counts support this clonotype. The receptor's source is a man younger than 40 who received the YFV17D yellow fever vaccine. The chain has TRBV12-3 or TRBV12-4 and TRBJ1-1; 9 bases match TRBD1. The sample was CD4+ T cells sorted from PBMCs, taken 5 days after the yellow fever booster vaccination. CDR3 sequence (DNA): TGTGCCAGCAGTTCCGGGACAGGGACCACTGAAGCTTTCTTT. It translates to CASSSGTGTTEAFF.